The present TCR beta chain was sequenced within a study of blood T cells in healthy people across ages. Study-wide results and limits: A roughly linear fall in TCR beta diversity per million T cells was seen with increasing age. Relative to aged donors, long-lived donors carried more naive CD4+ cells and displayed higher diversity.

The second PCR ran 7 to 11 cycles with a sample-barcoded 5' primer and J-beta primers. TCRdb reanalysed the 5' RACE reads using MiXCR and keeps one entry per CDR3 protein. Of some 700,000 distinct CDR3 sequences in the sample, roughly 44% were seen once. Donors gave around 9.8 milliliters of peripheral blood apiece. Samples each had at least 6 micrograms of total RNA extracted. This clonotype turned up a few times. Its antigen remains unidentified. Germline V CDR1 and CDR2: DFQATT, SNEGSKA (reference sequence). J was trimmed by 3 bases and V by 0 bases; bases with no gene match: 6. The CDR3 extends over 15 amino acids.

Input material: blood. The sequence was collected from a woman aged 55-69 years in good health. The chain combines TRBV20-1 with TRBJ1-1; 8 bases align to TRBD1. CDR3 nucleotide sequence: TGCAGTGCTAGAGATCCAGGGGGCTGGGACACTGAAGCTTTCTTT. This encodes CSARDPGGWDTEAFF.